This is a list of T cell receptor beta chains from one sample in a study of shared clonotypes between healthy human individuals. Generated by immunoSEQ multiplex PCR, the TCRdb table keeps only in-frame clones and is missing some. The table includes around 300,000 clones, about nine tenths detected once. The specimen sequenced was memory CD8+ T cells sorted from blood. These receptors were taken from a man between 18 and 35 years old in good health. The CDR3 runs from the conserved cysteine through the conserved F or W. A D gene is named only where the DNA matches it firmly. Where a row states a size, it is once, few, many or the class of an expanded clone; other rows omit it.

d_gene: NA
v_gene: TRBV14
abundance: NA
j_gene: TRBJ1-5
CDR3aa: CASSRDINQPQHF
CDR3nt: TGTGCCAGCAGCCGGGACATCAATCAGCCCCAGCATTTT

d_gene: NA
v_gene: TRBV30
abundance: NA
j_gene: TRBJ2-7
CDR3aa: CAWSVTVNYEQYF
CDR3nt: TGTGCCTGGAGTGTAACTGTAAACTACGAGCAGTACTTC

d_gene: NA
v_gene: TRBV27
abundance: NA
j_gene: TRBJ2-7
CDR3aa: CASSPSSGTYSYEQYF
CDR3nt: TGTGCCAGCAGTCCTTCCTCCGGGACTTACTCCTACGAGCAGTACTTC

d_gene: NA
v_gene: TRBV7-9
abundance: NA
j_gene: TRBJ2-3
CDR3aa: CASSSLSDTRGAHNTQYF
CDR3nt: TGTGCCAGCAGCTCCTTAAGTGACACCCGGGGGGCCCATAATACGCAGTATTTT

d_gene: TRBD2
v_gene: TRBV11-2
abundance: NA
j_gene: TRBJ2-1
CDR3aa: CASSLRTSGRVYNEQFF
CDR3nt: TGTGCCAGCAGCCTCAGGACTAGCGGGAGGGTATACAATGAGCAGTTCTTC

d_gene: NA
v_gene: TRBV6-5
abundance: NA
j_gene: TRBJ2-3
CDR3aa: CASSPSFLDTQYF
CDR3nt: TGTGCCAGCAGTCCCAGTTTCCTCGATACGCAGTATTTT

d_gene: NA
v_gene: TRBV10-2
abundance: NA
j_gene: TRBJ1-3
CDR3aa: CASSDLETELRNTIYF
CDR3nt: TGCGCCAGCAGTGACCTCGAGACAGAACTAAGAAACACCATATATTTT

d_gene: NA
v_gene: TRBV6-6
abundance: NA
j_gene: TRBJ1-1
CDR3aa: CASSSLEAFF
CDR3nt: TGTGCCAGCAGTTCCCTGGAAGCTTTCTTT

d_gene: NA
v_gene: TRBV18
abundance: NA
j_gene: TRBJ2-2
CDR3aa: CASSPAATNTGELFF
CDR3nt: TGTGCCAGCTCACCTGCCGCGACGAACACCGGGGAGCTGTTTTTT

d_gene: NA
v_gene: TRBV7-9
abundance: once
j_gene: TRBJ2-3
CDR3aa: CASSLWVDTQYF
CDR3nt: TGTGCCAGCAGCTTATGGGTGGATACGCAGTATTTT

d_gene: NA
v_gene: TRBV7-2
abundance: NA
j_gene: TRBJ2-3
CDR3aa: CASSVLWAGDTQYF
CDR3nt: TGTGCCAGCAGCGTCCTGTGGGCGGGGGATACGCAGTATTTT

d_gene: NA
v_gene: TRBV27
abundance: NA
j_gene: TRBJ2-3
CDR3aa: CASSSGSTPRVPDTQYF
CDR3nt: TGTGCCAGCAGTTCCGGGAGTACACCGAGGGTCCCAGATACGCAGTATTTT

d_gene: NA
v_gene: TRBV2
abundance: NA
j_gene: TRBJ2-3
CDR3aa: CASSRTPSTDTQYF
CDR3nt: TGTGCCAGCAGTCGGACTCCTAGCACAGATACGCAGTATTTT

d_gene: TRBD2
v_gene: TRBV7-6
abundance: NA
j_gene: TRBJ2-2
CDR3aa: CASSLPRLAGGTGELFF
CDR3nt: TGTGCCAGCAGCTTACCCCGACTAGCGGGAGGCACCGGGGAGCTGTTTTTT

d_gene: TRBD1
v_gene: TRBV7-9
abundance: NA
j_gene: TRBJ2-7
CDR3aa: CASSLAGTGYLHEQYF
CDR3nt: TGTGCCAGCAGCTTAGCCGGGACAGGGTATCTCCACGAGCAGTACTTC

d_gene: TRBD2
v_gene: TRBV7-9
abundance: NA
j_gene: TRBJ2-1
CDR3aa: CASSQKAGINYNEQFF
CDR3nt: TGTGCCAGCAGCCAGAAAGCGGGGATAAACTACAATGAGCAGTTCTTC

d_gene: TRBD1
v_gene: TRBV28
abundance: NA
j_gene: TRBJ2-5
CDR3aa: CASSLWDSLIWETQYF
CDR3nt: TGTGCCAGCAGTCTATGGGACAGCCTTATCTGGGAGACCCAGTACTTC

d_gene: NA
v_gene: TRBV4-1
abundance: NA
j_gene: TRBJ1-5
CDR3aa: CASSPRDTSNQPQHF
CDR3nt: TGCGCCAGCAGCCCCCGGGACACTTCGAATCAGCCCCAGCATTTT

d_gene: TRBD1
v_gene: TRBV14
abundance: NA
j_gene: TRBJ2-3
CDR3aa: CASSQEGTGVLTDTQYF
CDR3nt: TGTGCCAGCAGCCAAGAGGGGACAGGCGTCCTCACAGATACGCAGTATTTT

d_gene: TRBD2
v_gene: TRBV27
abundance: NA
j_gene: TRBJ2-3
CDR3aa: CASSLTSGGPTDTQYF
CDR3nt: TGTGCCAGCAGTTTGACTAGCGGGGGACCCACAGATACGCAGTATTTT

d_gene: TRBD2
v_gene: TRBV5-1
abundance: NA
j_gene: TRBJ2-3
CDR3aa: CASSLEAGVPSGTDTQYF
CDR3nt: TGCGCCAGCAGCTTGGAAGCGGGGGTTCCCTCGGGCACAGATACGCAGTATTTT

d_gene: TRBD2
v_gene: TRBV7-9
abundance: NA
j_gene: TRBJ2-2
CDR3aa: CASSLPAGGPNGGGELFF
CDR3nt: TGTGCCAGCAGCTTACCAGCGGGAGGCCCAAACGGTGGCGGGGAGCTGTTTTTT

d_gene: NA
v_gene: TRBV10-3
abundance: NA
j_gene: TRBJ2-7
CDR3aa: CAISGGDFVSYEQYF
CDR3nt: TGTGCCATCAGTGGTGGGGACTTCGTCTCCTACGAGCAGTACTTC

d_gene: TRBD1
v_gene: TRBV10-2
abundance: NA
j_gene: TRBJ1-1
CDR3aa: CASSEDRGGTEAFF
CDR3nt: TGCGCCAGCAGTGAAGACAGGGGTGGCACTGAAGCTTTCTTT

d_gene: NA
v_gene: TRBV5-4
abundance: NA
j_gene: TRBJ2-7
CDR3aa: CASSLAAGSYEQYF
CDR3nt: TGTGCCAGCAGCTTGGCAGCTGGCTCCTACGAGCAGTACTTC

d_gene: TRBD1
v_gene: TRBV4-2
abundance: NA
j_gene: TRBJ2-7
CDR3aa: CASSQLAPTGGHLINSYEQYF
CDR3nt: TGTGCCAGCAGCCAACTCGCACCCACAGGGGGCCATCTAATCAACTCCTACGAGCAGTACTTC

d_gene: NA
v_gene: TRBV15
abundance: NA
j_gene: TRBJ2-2
CDR3aa: CATREVQWPSGELFF
CDR3nt: TGTGCCACCAGGGAGGTACAGTGGCCGTCCGGGGAGCTGTTTTTT

d_gene: TRBD1
v_gene: TRBV30
abundance: NA
j_gene: TRBJ2-7
CDR3aa: CAWSFGTGLYEQYF
CDR3nt: TGTGCCTGGAGTTTCGGGACAGGGCTTTACGAGCAGTACTTC

d_gene: NA
v_gene: TRBV14
abundance: NA
j_gene: TRBJ2-7
CDR3aa: CASSQGGSRLNEQYF
CDR3nt: TGTGCCAGCAGCCAAGGGGGGAGCCGCCTGAACGAGCAGTACTTC

d_gene: TRBD1
v_gene: TRBV28
abundance: NA
j_gene: TRBJ1-2
CDR3aa: CASSPEGQGFQGYTF
CDR3nt: TGTGCCAGCAGCCCTGAGGGACAGGGCTTCCAGGGCTACACCTTC

d_gene: NA
v_gene: TRBV19
abundance: NA
j_gene: TRBJ1-6
CDR3aa: CASSILYNSPLHF
CDR3nt: TGTGCCAGTAGTATTCTGTATAATTCACCCCTCCACTTT

d_gene: NA
v_gene: TRBV7-9
abundance: NA
j_gene: TRBJ1-1
CDR3aa: CASSAENTEAFF
CDR3nt: TGTGCCAGCAGCGCCGAGAATACTGAAGCTTTCTTT

d_gene: NA
v_gene: TRBV9
abundance: NA
j_gene: TRBJ1-2
CDR3aa: CASSVDVSGDYYGYTF
CDR3nt: TGTGCCAGCAGCGTAGATGTTTCGGGGGATTACTATGGCTACACCTTC

d_gene: NA
v_gene: TRBV19
abundance: NA
j_gene: TRBJ2-1
CDR3aa: CASSRGTLNEQFF
CDR3nt: TGTGCCAGTAGTCGCGGGACCCTAAATGAGCAGTTCTTC

d_gene: NA
v_gene: TRBV5-6
abundance: NA
j_gene: TRBJ2-7
CDR3aa: CASSLGITYEQYF
CDR3nt: TGTGCCAGCAGCTTGGGGATAACCTACGAGCAGTACTTC

d_gene: TRBD1
v_gene: TRBV9
abundance: NA
j_gene: TRBJ1-1
CDR3aa: CASSAGGSTEAFF
CDR3nt: TGTGCCAGCAGCGCAGGGGGGAGCACTGAAGCTTTCTTT

d_gene: TRBD1
v_gene: TRBV7-9
abundance: NA
j_gene: TRBJ1-2
CDR3aa: CASSLVQGGGGYTF
CDR3nt: TGTGCCAGCAGCTTGGTACAGGGGGGTGGTGGCTACACCTTC

d_gene: NA
v_gene: TRBV10-2
abundance: NA
j_gene: TRBJ2-7
CDR3aa: CASSESFSASSYEQYF
CDR3nt: TGCGCCAGCAGTGAGTCATTTAGCGCGAGCTCCTACGAGCAGTACTTC

d_gene: NA
v_gene: TRBV5-4
abundance: once
j_gene: TRBJ1-5
CDR3aa: CASSSEGSQPQHF
CDR3nt: TGTGCCAGCAGCTCCGAGGGGTCTCAGCCCCAGCATTTT

d_gene: NA
v_gene: TRBV29-1
abundance: NA
j_gene: TRBJ1-1
CDR3aa: CSVEDAGRMAEAFF
CDR3nt: TGCAGCGTTGAAGATGCAGGGAGGATGGCTGAAGCTTTCTTT

d_gene: NA
v_gene: TRBV7-9
abundance: NA
j_gene: TRBJ2-7
CDR3aa: CASNPGDEGPLHEQYF
CDR3nt: TGTGCCAGCAACCCCGGGGATGAGGGCCCCTTACACGAGCAGTACTTC

d_gene: TRBD1
v_gene: TRBV7-3
abundance: NA
j_gene: TRBJ1-4
CDR3aa: CASSLGTGGNEKLFF
CDR3nt: TGTGCCAGCAGCTTAGGGACAGGGGGCAATGAAAAACTGTTTTTT

d_gene: NA
v_gene: TRBV27
abundance: NA
j_gene: TRBJ1-1
CDR3aa: CASSMDMLGTEAFF
CDR3nt: TGTGCCAGCAGCATGGATATGCTGGGGACTGAAGCTTTCTTT

d_gene: NA
v_gene: TRBV28
abundance: once
j_gene: TRBJ1-1
CDR3aa: CASSPLVVVAPNTEAFF
CDR3nt: TGTGCCAGCAGCCCCCTAGTGGTAGTCGCCCCGAACACTGAAGCTTTCTTT

d_gene: NA
v_gene: TRBV27
abundance: NA
j_gene: TRBJ2-7
CDR3aa: CASSLSVNYEQYF
CDR3nt: TGTGCCAGCAGTTTATCGGTCAACTACGAGCAGTACTTC

d_gene: NA
v_gene: TRBV27
abundance: NA
j_gene: TRBJ2-3
CDR3aa: CATAGAADTQYF
CDR3nt: TGTGCCACCGCGGGGGCGGCGGATACGCAGTATTTT

d_gene: TRBD1
v_gene: TRBV19
abundance: NA
j_gene: TRBJ1-6
CDR3aa: CASSSGQTNSPLHF
CDR3nt: TGTGCCAGTAGTTCGGGACAGACGAATTCACCCCTCCACTTT

d_gene: NA
v_gene: TRBV4-1
abundance: NA
j_gene: TRBJ2-1
CDR3aa: CASSQAVVNEQFF
CDR3nt: TGCGCCAGCAGCCAGGCCGTGGTCAATGAGCAGTTCTTC